This TCR beta chain was sequenced for a study of blood T cell repertoires in COVID-19. Germline lookup yields CDR1 LNHDA and CDR2 SQIVND (reference sequence). V lost 7 bases and J lost 0, with 12 bases in between. The CDR3 consists of 15 residues. TCRdb's copy holds only in-frame clones and misses some; the assay was immunoSEQ multiplex PCR. The table has about 210,000 clones, 75% to 90% seen once. J is TRBJ2-2 and V is TRBV19, with D perhaps matching TRBD1 (6 bases). This receptor was taken from a man between 35 and 55 years old with acute or convalescent COVID-19. What was sequenced was peripheral blood. The DNA of the CDR3 is TGTGCCAGTACTGCAGGGGCTGCGAACACCGGGGAGCTGTTTTTT. It is translated as CASTAGAANTGELFF.